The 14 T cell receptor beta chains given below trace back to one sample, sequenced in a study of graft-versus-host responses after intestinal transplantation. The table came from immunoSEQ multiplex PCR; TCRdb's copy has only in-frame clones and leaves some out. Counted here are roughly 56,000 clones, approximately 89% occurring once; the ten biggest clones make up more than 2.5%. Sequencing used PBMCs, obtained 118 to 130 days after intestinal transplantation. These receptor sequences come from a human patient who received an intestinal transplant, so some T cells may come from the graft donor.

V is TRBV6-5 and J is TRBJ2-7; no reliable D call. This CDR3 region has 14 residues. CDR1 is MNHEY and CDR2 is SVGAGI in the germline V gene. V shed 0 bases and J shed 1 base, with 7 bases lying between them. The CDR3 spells CASSYSRGSYEQYF. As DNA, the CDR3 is TGTGCCAGCAGTTACTCGCGCGGTTCCTACGAGCAGTACTTC.

The CDR3 bases are TGCGCCAGCAGCCAAAGGGGAAACACTGAAGCTTTCTTT. Translated: CASSQRGNTEAFF. This chain joins TRBV4-1 and TRBJ1-1; D is possibly TRBD1 (5 bases). This CDR3 comprises 13 residues. V lost 2 bases to trimming and J lost 2 bases, with 6 bases between them. Germline V gene sequence: CDR1 MGHRA, CDR2 YSYEKL.

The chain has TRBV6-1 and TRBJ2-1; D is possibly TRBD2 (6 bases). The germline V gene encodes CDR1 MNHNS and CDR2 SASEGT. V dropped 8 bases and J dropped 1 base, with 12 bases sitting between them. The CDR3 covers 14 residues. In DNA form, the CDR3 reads TGTGCCAGCCGGTGGGAGGAGTCCTACAATGAGCAGTTCTTC. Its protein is CASRWEESYNEQFF.

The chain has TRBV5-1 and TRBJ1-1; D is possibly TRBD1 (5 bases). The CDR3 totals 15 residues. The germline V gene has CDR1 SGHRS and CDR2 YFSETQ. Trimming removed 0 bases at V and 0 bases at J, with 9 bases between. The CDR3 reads CASSLEEDMNTEAFF. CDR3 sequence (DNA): TGCGCCAGCAGCTTGGAGGAGGACATGAACACTGAAGCTTTCTTT.

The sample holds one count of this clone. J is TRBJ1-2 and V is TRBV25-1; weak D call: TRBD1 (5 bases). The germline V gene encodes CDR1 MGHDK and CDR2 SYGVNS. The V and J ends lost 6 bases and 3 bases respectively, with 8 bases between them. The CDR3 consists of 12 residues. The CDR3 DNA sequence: TGTGCCAGCAGCCTGACAGACTATGGCTACACCTTC. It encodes CASSLTDYGYTF.

CDR3 bases: TGCGCCAGCAGCCAAGACGGTTCCAGGGGACGAGGAAACACCATATATTTT. Its protein is CASSQDGSRGRGNTIYF. The gene calls are TRBV4-1 and TRBJ1-3; D possibly corresponds to TRBD1 (6 bases). V lost 0 bases to trimming and J lost 4 bases, with 16 bases between them. Germline V gene lookup returns CDR1 MGHRA and CDR2 YSYEKL. The CDR3 consists of 17 residues.

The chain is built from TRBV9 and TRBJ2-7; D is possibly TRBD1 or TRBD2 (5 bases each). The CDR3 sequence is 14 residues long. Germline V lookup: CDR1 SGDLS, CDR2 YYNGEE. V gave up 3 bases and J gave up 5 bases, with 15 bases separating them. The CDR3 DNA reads TGTGCCAGCAGCGATCGGGGCGACTCGAACGAGCAGTACTTC. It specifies CASSDRGDSNEQYF.

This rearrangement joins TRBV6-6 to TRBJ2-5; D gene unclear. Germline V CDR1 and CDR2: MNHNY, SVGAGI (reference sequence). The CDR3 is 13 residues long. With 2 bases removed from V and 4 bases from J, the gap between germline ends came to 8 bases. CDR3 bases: TGTGCCAGCAGTTACGGCAGTTTAGAGACCCAGTACTTC. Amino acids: CASSYGSLETQYF.

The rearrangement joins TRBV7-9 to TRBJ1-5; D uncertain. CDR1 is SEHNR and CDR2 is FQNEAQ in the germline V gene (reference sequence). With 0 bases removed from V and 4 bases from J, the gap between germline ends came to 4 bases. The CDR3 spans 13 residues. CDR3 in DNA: TGTGCCAGCAGCTTAGCCCAAAATCAGCCCCAGCATTTT. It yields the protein CASSLAQNQPQHF.

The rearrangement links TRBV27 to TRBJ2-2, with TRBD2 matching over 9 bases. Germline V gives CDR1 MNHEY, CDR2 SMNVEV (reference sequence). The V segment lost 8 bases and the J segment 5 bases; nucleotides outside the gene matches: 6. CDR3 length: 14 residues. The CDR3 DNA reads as TGTGCCAGCGCTAGCGGGGCGGTGACCGGGGAGCTGTTTTTT. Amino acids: CASASGAVTGELFF.

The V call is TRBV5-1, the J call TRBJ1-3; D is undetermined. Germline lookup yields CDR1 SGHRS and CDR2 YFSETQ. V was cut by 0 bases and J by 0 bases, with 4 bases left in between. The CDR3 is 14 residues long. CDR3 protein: CASSLGISGNTIYF. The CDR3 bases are TGCGCCAGCAGCTTGGGGATCTCTGGAAACACCATATATTTT.

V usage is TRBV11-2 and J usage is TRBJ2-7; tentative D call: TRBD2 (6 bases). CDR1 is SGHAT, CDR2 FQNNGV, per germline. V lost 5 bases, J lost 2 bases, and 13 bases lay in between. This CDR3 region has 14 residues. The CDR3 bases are TGTGCCAGCAGCGCGGGACTGAACACCTACGAGCAGTACTTC. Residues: CASSAGLNTYEQYF. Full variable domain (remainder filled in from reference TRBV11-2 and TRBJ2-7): EAGVAQSPRYKIIEKRQSVAFWCNPISGHATLYWYQQILGQGPKLLIQFQNNGVVDDSQLPKDRFSAERLKGVDSTLKIQPAKLEDSAVYLCASSAGLNTYEQYFGPGTRLTVT.

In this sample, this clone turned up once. The CDR3 protein is CASSLWHSLDYGYTF. CDR3 DNA sequence: TGTGCCAGCAGCTTATGGCACTCGTTAGACTATGGCTACACCTTC. The chain has TRBV11-2 and TRBJ1-2, with D unresolved. V lost 2 bases and J 3 bases, leaving 13 bases between the germline ends. The CDR3 runs 15 residues. The germline V gene encodes CDR1 SGHAT and CDR2 FQNNGV.

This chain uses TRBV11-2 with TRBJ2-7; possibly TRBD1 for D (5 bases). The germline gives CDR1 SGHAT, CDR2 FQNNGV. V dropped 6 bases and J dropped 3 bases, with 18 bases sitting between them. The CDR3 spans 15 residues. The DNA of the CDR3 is TGTGCCAGCAGTCCAGCCCCAGGGTTCATCTACGAGCAGTACTTC. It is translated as CASSPAPGFIYEQYF.